This record looks at one TCR beta chain sequence and its context. This clone was observed a few times. Its antigen has not been determined. No clone much larger than this one lies a single base away; base qualities are absent. The entire isolated RNA was reverse transcribed using the High Capacity cDNA Reverse Transcription Kit, and thus expressed TCRB transcripts were sequenced. Deep immunoSEQ sequencing was applied to naive, central memory and regulatory T cell samples, giving an average of around 3.4 million total reads per sample. Sorted cells were lysed in RLT buffer and RNA was extracted with DNase-treated RNeasy Micro or Mini kits, depending on cell number. Each cell subset was processed separately to prevent cross-contamination, with patient and healthy donor samples processed together. The immunoSEQ multiplex PCR was used to amplify TCRB sequences from cDNA, generating 87-bp fragments that spanned the CDR3 region. The amplicons were sequenced using the Illumina HiSeq platform. Concerning the study's data processing: PCR bias was corrected computationally using synthetic template baselines, and reads within Hamming distance 2 were collapsed, with unmergeable singletons discarded. Reads were aligned against IMGT so that V, D and J genes, CDR3 length and insertions or deletions at six rearrangement sites could be assigned. Within each subset, clonotype counts were normalized to sorted cell number, and only after that were true diversity and Gini coefficients computed with the tcR R package. Repertoire sharing was quantified using the overlap coefficient calculated on TCRB nucleotide sequences. As a proxy for the pre-selection repertoire, out-of-frame TCRB sequences from naive cells were analyzed. TCRdb retrieved this table from immuneACCESS and kept in-frame rearrangements only. Not all clones are present; in checked studies, unresolved V genes account for under half, and no reason is known for the remainder. D and trimming were read from the DNA, whereas the V and J calls and clone size are those reported in that table. The sample yields fewer than 650,000 clones; roughly a sixth were counted once. The top ten constitute approximately 0.099% of the sample.

The sample belongs to a study of beta chain features in type 1 diabetes (dated by TCRdb to the late 2010s). Describing the broader study: Patients and healthy donors did not differ in mean age, gender distribution, total cell number or subset yield. A total of 85 million to 140 million sorted cells were examined across all samples, and a strong correlation was observed between cell number per subset and RNA yield. Naive and central memory subsets were obtained from all 30 or so donors, but regulatory and stem cell-like memory subsets were isolated from only 8 patients and about 8 healthy donors. In the study, recently diagnosed type 1 diabetes patients and matched healthy donors were compared on the TCRB repertoires of their sorted circulating CD4+ T cell subsets.

Paper-wide results and their limitations: Naive, central memory and regulatory TCRB repertoires appeared to be more alike among patients than among healthy donors. In all four CD4+ subsets, TCRB CDR3 length was moderately but significantly shorter in type 1 diabetes patients. At VDJ recombination sites, type 1 diabetes patients had fewer insertions and more deleted nucleotides, which implies abnormalities in thymic rearrangement. Sequencing cDNA rather than genomic DNA could over-represent highly expressing activated cells, although activation and CD3 levels did not differ between groups. Because small numbers of individuals were included in the HLA sub-analyses, any influence of HLA type on TCRB rearrangement was left unresolved. Shorter templates might be favored by PCR, yet because patient and control samples were amplified and corrected together, any such skew would affect both groups equally.

V is shortened by 1 base, J by 0 bases, and the region joining them spans 4 bases. The germline V gene (reference sequence) supplies CDR1 SEHNR and CDR2 FQNEAQ. The CDR3, cysteine through phenylalanine, is 14 amino acids long. CDR3 DNA only is kept here, 42 bases in frame from base 1. Each donor gave one peripheral blood draw, roughly 120 mL on average, collected into heparinised tubes. A BD FACSAria II and a panel including CD45RO, CCR7, CD25, CD127, CD95 and CD27 were used to sort naive, central memory, regulatory and stem cell-like memory CD4+ T cells. All sorted populations exceeded 95% purity. PBMCs were isolated right away by Lymphoprep density gradient centrifugation and were stained directly, without culture. So that batch effects would be minimized, each experiment stained and sorted samples in pairs, pairing one healthy donor with one patient.

Sequencing used naive CD4+ T cells from blood. What this sample's cell subset or site label stands for: true naive CD4+ T cells. The receptor was isolated from a man between 18 and 35 years old in good health. The chain uses TRBV7-9 and TRBJ1-3, with the D gene call left open. The CDR3 in this case is CASSLVPSGNTIYF. The sequenced DNA is TGTGCCAGCAGCTTAGTCCCCTCTGGAAACACCATATATTTT. With the portions outside the CDR3 filled from the reference TRBV7-9 and TRBJ1-3 genes, the complete variable region becomes DTGVSQNPRHKITKRGQNVTFRCDPISEHNRLYWYRQTLGQGPEFLTYFQNEAQLEKSRLLSDRFSAERPKGSFSTLEIQRTEQGDSAMYLCASSLVPSGNTIYFGEGSWLTVV.